This is a list of T cell receptor beta chains from one sample in a study of Ad26.COV2.S vaccination and SARS-CoV-2 variants. Method: immunoSEQ multiplex PCR; TCRdb's copy keeps in-frame clones and lacks some. The table records 440,000 or so clones, around 90% of them present only once. Sequenced here: peripheral blood, sampled in a trial of Ad26.COV2.S vaccine versus placebo. The receptors were sampled from a person between 18 and 59 years old who received the Ad26.COV2.S COVID-19 vaccine or a placebo. Each CDR3 is given with its conserved first and last residue. D genes are given only for firm matches. Expanded clones get a size class; other rows say once, few or many, or leave the size out.

J gene,D gene,clone size,V gene,CDR3 protein,CDR3 DNA
TRBJ2-1,TRBD2,NA,TRBV5-1,CASSRWSGGRDEQFF,TGCGCCAGCAGCCGTTGGAGCGGGGGCCGGGATGAGCAGTTCTTC
TRBJ1-3,NA,NA,TRBV15,CATSTRTLSGNTIYF,TGTGCCACCAGCACCAGAACGTTATCTGGAAACACCATATATTTT
TRBJ2-7,TRBD2,NA,TRBV18,CASSPRLAGGIYEQYF,TGTGCCAGCTCACCACGGCTAGCGGGAGGGATCTACGAGCAGTACTTC
TRBJ2-7,NA,NA,TRBV6-2/TRBV6-3,CASSYSDYEQYF,TGTGCCAGCAGTTATTCAGACTACGAGCAGTACTTC
TRBJ2-3,TRBD2,NA,TRBV10-3,CAITNSAGGVTDTQYF,TGTGCCATCACTAATTCGGCGGGGGGGGTTACAGATACGCAGTATTTT
TRBJ2-7,NA,NA,TRBV10-2,CASSEWAGLQAQYF,TGCGCCAGCAGTGAGTGGGCAGGCCTTCAGGCGCAGTACTTC
TRBJ2-3,NA,NA,TRBV2,CASSSSSVDTDTQYF,TGTGCCAGCAGTTCCTCTAGCGTAGACACAGATACGCAGTATTTT
TRBJ2-5,TRBD2,NA,TRBV7-9,CASSLAGGGAQETQYF,TGTGCCAGCAGCTTAGCCGGCGGGGGGGCACAAGAGACCCAGTACTTC
TRBJ1-3,NA,few,TRBV28,CASSQPGNTIYF,TGTGCCAGCAGCCAACCTGGAAACACCATATATTTT
TRBJ1-1,TRBD1,NA,TRBV6-5,CASSYSQGAGTEAFF,TGTGCCAGCAGTTACTCGCAGGGGGCGGGAACTGAAGCTTTCTTT
TRBJ1-2,NA,many,TRBV27,CASSYHKGQYYGYTF,TGTGCCAGCAGTTACCACAAAGGACAGTACTATGGCTACACCTTC
TRBJ2-1,NA,NA,TRBV5-5,CASSPGTPSEQFF,TGTGCCAGCAGCCCCGGGACTCCCTCAGAGCAGTTCTTC
TRBJ1-6,TRBD1,NA,TRBV27,CASSPPQVGTGVNSPLHF,TGTGCCAGCAGTCCTCCCCAAGTGGGGACAGGGGTCAATTCACCCCTCCACTTT
TRBJ2-5,NA,NA,TRBV2,CASGTGYETQYF,TGTGCCAGCGGAACAGGGTACGAGACCCAGTACTTC
TRBJ1-2,NA,NA,TRBV3-1/TRBV3-2,CASSQGQPGGYGYTF,TGTGCCAGCAGCCAAGGACAGCCTGGGGGCTATGGCTACACCTTC
TRBJ2-1,TRBD2,once,TRBV11-3,CASSHGTSGTDEQFF,TGTGCCAGCAGCCACGGGACTAGCGGGACGGATGAGCAGTTCTTC
TRBJ2-3,NA,NA,TRBV7-2,CASTQGAGTDTQYF,TGTGCCAGCACCCAGGGAGCGGGCACAGATACGCAGTATTTT
TRBJ1-4,NA,NA,TRBV7-8,CASSDAGSFEKLFF,TGTGCCAGCAGCGATGCGGGGTCGTTCGAAAAACTGTTTTTT
TRBJ2-7,NA,NA,TRBV6-1,CASSEQGSPAWEQYF,TGTGCCAGCAGTGAACAGGGCAGCCCGGCATGGGAGCAGTACTTC
TRBJ1-2,TRBD1,NA,TRBV2,CASSTGVGYTF,TGTGCCAGCTCGACAGGGGTGGGCTACACCTTC
TRBJ2-1,NA,few,TRBV15,CATSRDTGLNEQFF,TGTGCCACCAGCAGAGATACAGGGCTCAATGAGCAGTTCTTC
TRBJ2-3,TRBD2,NA,TRBV2,CASSGGTSGRTDTQYF,TGTGCCAGCAGTGGCGGGACTAGCGGTCGGACAGATACGCAGTATTTT